This record covers a single T cell receptor beta chain. This record belongs to a study of blood T cell repertoires in COVID-19. This CDR3 has 19 residues. The V gene lost 6 bases and the J gene lost 1 base, with 22 bases spanning the gap. The germline V gene encodes CDR1 MDHEN and CDR2 SYDVKM. In the original analysis: Reference gene primer amplification gave nucleated cell count estimates. Produced via immunoSEQ multiplex PCR; TCRdb's table is partial and in-frame only. The V and J calls and clone size come from that table; D and trimming were worked out from the DNA. The sample has fewer than 300,000 clones, about 80% seen once; the top ten hold approximately 9%.

V gene TRBV28 combines with J gene TRBJ1-6; D not resolved. The clonotype comes from a woman in her forties or fifties who had recovered from COVID-19. Input material: peripheral blood. The CDR3 spells CASSLMPGREGSYNSPLHF. The CDR3 DNA is TGTGCCAGCAGCCTAATGCCCGGGAGGGAAGGGTCCTATAATTCACCCCTCCACTTT.